The 25 T cell receptor beta chains in this list originate from one sample, sequenced in a study of blood T cells in healthy people across ages. Next came a second PCR, run for roughly 6 to 11 cycles, which used a sample-barcoded 5' primer along with a J-beta primer mix. Via MiXCR, TCRdb re-called the 5' RACE reads, giving one row per CDR3 protein. The table has under 2,000,000 distinct CDR3 sequences, around half seen once. Input material: blood. These receptors came from a woman aged 40 to 49 in good health.

The V and J genes are TRBV24-1 and TRBJ2-7; D might be TRBD1 (6 bases). Trimming pared 6 bases from V and 5 bases from J, leaving 13 bases between. Germline V CDR1 and CDR2: KGHDR, SFDVKD. The CDR3 runs to 13 residues. CDR3 bases: TGTGCCACCAGTAGTAGGGGGAGAAACGAGCAGTACTTC. It codes for CATSSRGRNEQYF.

This clonotype was seen more than once but under ten times. The chain joins TRBV20-1 to TRBJ2-3, with 7 bases identical to TRBD1. Germline loops: CDR1 DFQATT, CDR2 SNEGSKA (reference sequence). V lost 5 bases and J lost 0; bases outside the gene matches: 5. This CDR3 contains 14 residues. The CDR3: CSARRQGSTDTQYF. For the CDR3, the DNA is TGCAGTGCTCGCCGACAGGGAAGCACAGATACGCAGTATTTT.

This clonotype has ten or more counts. This rearrangement joins TRBV7-9 to TRBJ2-5; 7 bases fit TRBD1. The CDR3 has 16 amino acids. V shed 0 bases, J shed 1 base, and the junction held 5 bases outside the gene matches. Germline V gives CDR1 SEHNR, CDR2 FQNEAQ (reference sequence). The CDR3 nucleotides read TGTGCCAGCAGCTTAGCTCACGGACAGGTCCAAGAGACCCAGTACTTC. This sequence encodes CASSLAHGQVQETQYF.

J is TRBJ2-2 and V is TRBV5-1; 8 nucleotides match TRBD1. The CDR3 is made up of 15 amino acids. Germline lookup yields CDR1 SGHRS and CDR2 YFSETQ. Trimming took 4 bases from V and 7 from J; bases not matched to a gene: 9. The chain's CDR3 is CASSKDRVTGGELFF. The CDR3 DNA reads as TGCGCCAGCAGCAAGGACAGGGTAACAGGCGGGGAGCTGTTTTTT.

V and J are TRBV29-1 and TRBJ1-1, with TRBD1 as a possible D gene (6 bases). Per the germline V gene, CDR1 is SQVTM and CDR2 is ANQGSEA. The V end lost 4 bases, the J end lost 4 bases, and 19 bases lay between the germline ends. The CDR3 has 15 amino acids. The CDR3 reads CSVVYRGRRGTEAFF. CDR3 nucleotide sequence: TGCAGCGTTGTTTATAGGGGCCGCAGGGGCACTGAAGCTTTCTTT.

This clonotype was detected only a few times. The rearrangement uses TRBV4-3 and TRBJ2-5, with D unresolved. CDR1 LGHNA and CDR2 YSLEER come from the germline V gene. V gave up 4 bases and J gave up 5 bases, with 11 bases separating them. The CDR3 loop spans 13 amino acids. CDR3 sequence (DNA): TGCGCCAGCAGCCGTGAGGCGGCGGAGACCCAGTACTTC. Its translation: CASSREAAETQYF.

Note on this clonotype: A read error may produce the germline difference seen at one junction end. The chain links TRBV24-1 to TRBJ2-5; D is unclear. The CDR3 runs 12 residues. Germline loops: CDR1 KGHDR, CDR2 SFDVKD. The CDR3 DNA sequence: TGTGCCACCAGGGATTCTACAGAGACCCAGTACTTC. Encoded protein: CATRDSTETQYF.

The rearrangement uses TRBV6-2 or TRBV6-3 and TRBJ2-5; perhaps TRBD2 as D (5 bases). CDR1 is MNHEY, CDR2 SVGEGT, per germline. Trimming shortened V by 2 bases and J by 11 bases, and 21 bases separated the two germline ends. The CDR3 is 15 amino acids. DNA of the CDR3: TGTGCCAGCAGTTACGTTCCGGGAATGAGGAAGGAGCAGTACTTC. It is translated as CASSYVPGMRKEQYF.

The chain joins TRBV10-3 to TRBJ2-7; D not resolved. Trimming left V 2 bases short and J 1 base short, with 12 bases between. CDR3 length: 15 residues. CDR1 is ENHRY and CDR2 is SYGVKD in the germline V gene. The CDR3 spells CAISETGASSYEQYF. CDR3 coding DNA: TGTGCCATCAGTGAGACCGGAGCTAGTTCCTACGAGCAGTACTTC.

The V and J genes are TRBV15 and TRBJ2-3; D is possibly TRBD1 (6 bases). The CDR3 consists of 15 residues. Trimming cost V 1 base and J 0 bases, with 8 bases left between them. In germline, CDR1 is LNHNV, CDR2 YYDKDF (reference sequence). The CDR3 reads CATSRGGTSTDTQYF. Written as DNA, the CDR3 is TGTGCCACCAGCAGAGGAGGGACAAGCACAGATACGCAGTATTTT.

This clonotype was counted only a few times. The chain carries TRBV27 and TRBJ2-5; D is ambiguous. With 2 bases removed from V and 2 bases from J, the gap between germline ends came to 12 bases. CDR1 and CDR2 (germline): MNHEY, SMNVEV (reference sequence). CDR3 length equals 15 residues. The CDR3 nucleotides read TGTGCCAGCAGTTTAAGACAAGATAGACAAGAGACCCAGTACTTC. Residues: CASSLRQDRQETQYF.

This chain connects TRBV28 to TRBJ2-5, with TRBD2 matching 13 bases. The length of the CDR3 is 18 residues. The V gene's germline CDR1 is MDHEN and CDR2 SYDVKM. The trim removed 6 bases at V and 2 bases at J, leaving 12 bases unmatched. The CDR3 DNA is TGTGCCAGCAGAACCCGGACTAGCGGGGGCGGATTACAAGAGACCCAGTACTTC. Its translation: CASRTRTSGGGLQETQYF. Full variable domain (remainder filled in from reference TRBV28 and TRBJ2-5): DVKVTQSSRYLVKRTGEKVFLECVQDMDHENMFWYRQDPGLGLRLIYFSYDVKMKEKGDIPEGYSVSREKKERFSLILESASTNQTSMYLCASRTRTSGGGLQETQYFGPGTRLLVL.

With regard to this clonotype: A much larger clone differs by one base, so this may be a read error. The V and J genes are TRBV29-1 and TRBJ2-5; 7 bases match TRBD1. The CDR3 is 13 amino acids. The V segment lost 5 bases and the J segment 11 bases; nucleotides outside the gene matches: 14. CDR1 and CDR2 (germline): SQVTM, ANQGSEA. CDR3 bases: TGCAGCGTTCAGGGACAGACTCTTTACGGGCAGTACTTC. Translating it yields CSVQGQTLYGQYF. Full variable domain (remainder filled in from reference TRBV29-1 and TRBJ2-5): SAVISQKPSRDICQRGTSLTIQCQVDSQVTMMFWYRQQPGQSLTLIATANQGSEATYESGFVIDKFPISRPNLTFSTLTVSNMSPEDSSIYLCSVQGQTLYGQYFGPGTRLLVL.

A note on this clonotype: A read error may account for a junction end that differs from germline. The J gene is TRBJ1-2, the V gene TRBV10-3; D ambiguous. In germline, CDR1 is ENHRY, CDR2 SYGVKD. The CDR3 is made up of 13 amino acids. The DNA of the CDR3 is TGTGCCATCAGTGAATCACAGAACTATGGCTGCACCTTC. This translates into CAISESQNYGCTF.

The rearrangement links TRBV7-2 to TRBJ2-1; unclear D gene. Germline assignment: CDR1 SGHTA and CDR2 FQGNSA. Between the trimmed V and J ends, which lost 3 bases and 0 bases, there was a span of 12 bases. The length of the CDR3 is 16 residues. CDR3 amino acids: CASSFISQPSYNEQFF. The CDR3 nucleotides read TGTGCCAGCAGCTTTATTTCGCAGCCCTCCTACAATGAGCAGTTCTTC. Full variable domain (outside the CDR3, taken from reference TRBV7-2 and TRBJ2-1): GAGVSQSPSNKVTEKGKDVELRCDPISGHTALYWYRQSLGQGLEFLIYFQGNSAPDKSGLPSDRFSAERTGGSVSTLTIQRTQQEDSAVYLCASSFISQPSYNEQFFGPGTRLTVL.

This chain joins TRBV20-1 and TRBJ2-5; 7 bases fit TRBD2. With V trimmed by 3 bases and J by 3 bases, 1 base remained unmatched. The CDR3 is made up of 12 amino acids. Germline assignment: CDR1 DFQATT and CDR2 SNEGSKA (reference sequence). The CDR3 sequence: CSARGTKETQYF. CDR3 DNA: TGCAGTGCTAGGGGGACTAAAGAGACCCAGTACTTC.

This clonotype was seen ten or more times. V and J are TRBV12-3 or TRBV12-4 and TRBJ1-6; no firm D call. The length of the CDR3 is 13 residues. The V end lost 3 bases, the J end lost 7 bases, and 7 bases lay between the germline ends. The CDR3 sequence is CASSLGLNSPLHF. CDR3 DNA sequence: TGTGCCAGCAGTTTGGGCCTCAATTCACCCCTCCACTTT.

This chain joins TRBV24-1 and TRBJ2-3; 8 nucleotides line up with TRBD2. V shed 4 bases, J shed 1 base, and the junction held 6 bases outside the gene matches. The germline gives CDR1 KGHDR, CDR2 SFDVKD. The CDR3 is 16 residues long. The CDR3, as DNA: TGTGCCACCAGTGACCCCGGGAGGGGTCGCACAGATACGCAGTATTTT. Protein: CATSDPGRGRTDTQYF.

This clonotype was counted a few times. J is TRBJ1-2 and V is TRBV28, with a tentative D call TRBD1 (5 bases). This CDR3 has 14 residues. V was pared by 5 bases and J by 5 bases, with 15 bases between. CDR1 and CDR2 (germline): MDHEN, SYDVKM. CDR3 sequence (DNA): TGTGCCAGCAGTCTAATACAGGCGCTTTATGGCTACACCTTC. It translates to CASSLIQALYGYTF.

The chain recombines TRBV2 with TRBJ2-4; 13 bases fit TRBD2. Germline V CDR1 and CDR2: SNHLY, FYNNEI. The CDR3 runs to 14 residues. After removal of 8 bases from V and 6 bases from J, the junction contained 4 bases not matched to a gene. The CDR3 sequence is CASQTSGGANIQYF. The CDR3 DNA sequence: TGTGCCAGCCAAACTAGCGGGGGGGCAAACATTCAGTACTTC.

This clonotype was detected only a few times. This chain links TRBV20-1 with TRBJ2-5, with D hard to call. The ends were cut back, 0 bases at V and 2 bases at J, with 16 bases in the middle. In germline, CDR1 is DFQATT, CDR2 SNEGSKA (reference sequence). The CDR3 totals 16 residues. CDR3 coding DNA: TGCAGTGCTAGAGATGATCCCGAAGGGCTACAAGAGACCCAGTACTTC. Its protein is CSARDDPEGLQETQYF.

In DNA, the CDR3 is TGTGCCAGCAGCCCCGCGGCGGGAGCGAACAATGAGCAGTTCTTC. Translation gives CASSPAAGANNEQFF. V gene TRBV28 combines with J gene TRBJ2-1; TRBD2 aligns across 7 bases. V trimming: 6 bases; J trimming: 5 bases; junction bases outside the gene matches: 10. Germline CDR1 is MDHEN and CDR2 is SYDVKM. This CDR3 comprises 15 residues.

There are a few counts of this clonotype. CDR3: CASSLGTSHGYTF. The CDR3 DNA reads TGTGCCAGCAGTTTGGGGACTTCCCATGGCTACACCTTC. The genes are TRBV27 and TRBJ1-2; the D gene is possibly TRBD1 (5 bases). The V and J ends lost 3 bases and 6 bases respectively, with 11 bases between them. This CDR3 comprises 13 residues. Germline CDR1 is MNHEY and CDR2 is SMNVEV (reference sequence).

This clonotype showed up just a few times. The V and J genes are TRBV27 and TRBJ2-5; D not resolved. The CDR3 runs 14 residues. V was cut by 4 bases and J by 2 bases, with 11 bases left in between. The germline V gene encodes CDR1 MNHEY and CDR2 SMNVEV (reference sequence). The DNA of the CDR3 is TGTGCCAGCAGTTCATTCGACGGACAAGAGACCCAGTACTTC. Translation: CASSSFDGQETQYF.

This clonotype showed up many times. This chain uses TRBV28 with TRBJ2-1; 9 bases line up with TRBD2. Germline lookup yields CDR1 MDHEN and CDR2 SYDVKM. Trimming took 2 bases from V and 7 from J; bases not matched to a gene: 6. The CDR3 consists of 15 residues. CDR3 DNA sequence: TGTGCCAGCAGTTTAGCGGGGGGGCCTTTGAATGAGCAGTTCTTC. It is translated as CASSLAGGPLNEQFF.